This TCR beta chain emerged from a study of blood T cell repertoires in COVID-19. Profiling relied on immunoSEQ multiplex PCR, and the TCRdb table lists in-frame clones only, not all of them. The sample has about 73,000 clones; approximately 84% are singletons. CDR3 length equals 14 residues. The ends lost 3 bases at V and 6 bases at J; junction bases unmatched: 8. Germline CDR1 LNHDA, CDR2 SQIVND (reference sequence). The J gene is TRBJ2-7, the V gene TRBV19; 7 bases align to TRBD1. The source is a human donor in a cohort sampled during active COVID-19. Sequenced material: peripheral blood. The CDR3, as DNA: TGTGCCAGTAGTATCGACAGGGTGGGTGGCGAGCAGTACTTC. Amino acids: CASSIDRVGGEQYF.